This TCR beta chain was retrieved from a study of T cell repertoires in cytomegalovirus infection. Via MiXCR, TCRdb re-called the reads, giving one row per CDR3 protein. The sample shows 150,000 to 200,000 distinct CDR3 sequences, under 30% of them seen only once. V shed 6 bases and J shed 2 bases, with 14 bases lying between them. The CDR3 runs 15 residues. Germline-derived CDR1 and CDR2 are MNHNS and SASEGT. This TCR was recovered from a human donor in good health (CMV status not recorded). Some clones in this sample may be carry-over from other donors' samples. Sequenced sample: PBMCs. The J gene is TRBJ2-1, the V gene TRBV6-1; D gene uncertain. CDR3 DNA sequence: TGTGCCAGCAGGGCCGGGCAGCTCACCTACAATGAGCAGTTCTTC. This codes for CASRAGQLTYNEQFF.